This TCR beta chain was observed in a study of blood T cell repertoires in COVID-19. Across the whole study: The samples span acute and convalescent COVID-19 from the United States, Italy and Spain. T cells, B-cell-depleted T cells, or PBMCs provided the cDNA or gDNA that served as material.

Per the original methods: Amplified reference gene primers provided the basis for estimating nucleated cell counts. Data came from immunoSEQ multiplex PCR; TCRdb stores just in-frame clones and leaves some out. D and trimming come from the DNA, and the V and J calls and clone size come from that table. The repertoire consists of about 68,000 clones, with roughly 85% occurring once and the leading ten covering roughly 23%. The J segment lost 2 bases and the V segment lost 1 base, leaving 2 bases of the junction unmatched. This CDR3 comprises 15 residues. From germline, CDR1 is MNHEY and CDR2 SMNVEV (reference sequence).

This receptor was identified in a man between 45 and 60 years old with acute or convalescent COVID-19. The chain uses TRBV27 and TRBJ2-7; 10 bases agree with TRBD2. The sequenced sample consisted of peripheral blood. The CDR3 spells CASSLLAGGPYEQYF. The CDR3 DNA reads TGTGCCAGCAGTTTATTAGCGGGGGGCCCCTACGAGCAGTACTTC.